The TCR beta chain under discussion was sequenced for a study of preoperative IRX-2 immunotherapy in early breast cancer. The CDR3 sequence is 15 residues long. Germline CDR1 MNHGY, CDR2 SAAAGT. Trimming cost V 2 bases and J 4 bases; bases outside gene matches: 3. Indicated treatment: preoperative locoregional IRX-2 cytokine immunotherapy. Samples came from a phase Ib trial of preoperative locoregional IRX-2 cytokine immunotherapy. Measured with immunoSEQ multiplex PCR; TCRdb has only the in-frame clones, and not every one. The table records 39,000 or so clones, 60% to 80% of them present only once. This receptor was obtained from a human donor with breast cancer. The sequences come from tumor tissue, collected after IRX-2 immunotherapy. This chain links TRBV6-8 with TRBJ2-2; 8 bases match TRBD1. The CDR3 bases are TGTGCCAGCAGTTACCTTGACAGGGGCACCGGGGAGCTGTTTTTT. Translation gives CASSYLDRGTGELFF.